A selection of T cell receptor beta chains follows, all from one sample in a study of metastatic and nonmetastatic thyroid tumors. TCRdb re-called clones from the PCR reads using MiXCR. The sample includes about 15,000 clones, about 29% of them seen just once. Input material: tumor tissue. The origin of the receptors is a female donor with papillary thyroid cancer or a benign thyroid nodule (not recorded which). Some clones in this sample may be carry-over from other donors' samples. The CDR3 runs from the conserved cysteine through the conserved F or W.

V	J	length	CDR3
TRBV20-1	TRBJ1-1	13	CSARADENTEAFF
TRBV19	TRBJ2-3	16	CASSMLGTINTDTQYF
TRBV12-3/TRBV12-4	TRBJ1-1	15	CASSLLRSGETEAFF
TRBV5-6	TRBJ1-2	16	CASSLQGQGTSGGYTF
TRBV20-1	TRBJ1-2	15	CSARDRGTGRHGYTF
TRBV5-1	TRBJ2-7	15	CASSLGEGRGKVQYF
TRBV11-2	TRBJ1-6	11	CASSLGFSRHF
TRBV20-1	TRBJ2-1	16	CSASDWTSGRNNEQFF
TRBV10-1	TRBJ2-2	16	CASSYPGQGNTGELFF
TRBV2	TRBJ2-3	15	CASRGLAGSTDTQYF
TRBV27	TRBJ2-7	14	CASSLREGSYEQYF
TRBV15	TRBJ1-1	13	CATNERGDTEAFF
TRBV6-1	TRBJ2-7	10	CASRAYEQYF
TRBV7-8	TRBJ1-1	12	CASSRGPTEAFF
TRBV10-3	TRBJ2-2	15	CAISGDRVDTVELFF
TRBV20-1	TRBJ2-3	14	CSAGGMGSTDTQYF
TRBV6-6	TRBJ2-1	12	CASSYSGDEQFF
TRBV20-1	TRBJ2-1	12	CSARDKRNEQFF
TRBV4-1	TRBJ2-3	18	CASSQDPLGLDGTDTQYF
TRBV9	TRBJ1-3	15	CASSLTGYSGNTTYF
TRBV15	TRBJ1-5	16	CATSRTTGTGGQPQHF
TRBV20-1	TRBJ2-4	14	CSAGQGQAKNIQYF
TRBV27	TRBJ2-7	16	CASSLLGGGMAHEQYF
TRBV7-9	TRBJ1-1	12	CASSSRHTEAFF
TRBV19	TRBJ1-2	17	CASSIPPQLQDNYGYTF
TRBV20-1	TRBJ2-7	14	CSAREPGDSYEQYF
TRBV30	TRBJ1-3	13	CAWSRLSGSTVYF
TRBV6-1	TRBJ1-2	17	CASMERGRGRWSYGYTF
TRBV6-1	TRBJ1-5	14	CASSPAGRGRPQHF
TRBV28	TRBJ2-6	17	CASSSLGGGSGTNVLTF
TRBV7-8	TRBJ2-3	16	CASSPRRGAGTDTQYF
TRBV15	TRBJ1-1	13	CATQDRANTEAFF
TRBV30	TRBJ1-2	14	CAWRHSGANYGYTF
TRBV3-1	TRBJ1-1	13	CASSQILNTEAFF
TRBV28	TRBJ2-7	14	CASTTGTANFEQYF
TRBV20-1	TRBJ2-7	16	CSALPMTGNTNYEQYF
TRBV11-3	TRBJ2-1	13	CASVAGGQYEQFF
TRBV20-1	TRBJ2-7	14	CSARDGDRSYEQYF
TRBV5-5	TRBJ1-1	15	CASSLGTGLSTEAFF
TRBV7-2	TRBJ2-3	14	CASSLGPVTDTQYF
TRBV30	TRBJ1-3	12	CASTIGGNTIYF
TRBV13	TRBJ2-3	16	CVSSLRRDLITDTQYF
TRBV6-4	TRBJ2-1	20	CASSGRPRLASQSSYNEQFF
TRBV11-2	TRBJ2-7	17	CASSLSVASGSRYEQYF
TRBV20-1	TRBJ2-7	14	CSARFGTAAYEQHF
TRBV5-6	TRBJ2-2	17	CASSYIDRGPNTGELFF
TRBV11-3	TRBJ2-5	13	CASSKEAKETQYF
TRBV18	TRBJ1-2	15	CASSQGQGPNYGYTF
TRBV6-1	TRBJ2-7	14	CASSDDRGAYEQYF
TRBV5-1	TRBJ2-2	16	CASSPLAGPVAGELFF
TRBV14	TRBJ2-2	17	CASSPLSSGKRNGELFF